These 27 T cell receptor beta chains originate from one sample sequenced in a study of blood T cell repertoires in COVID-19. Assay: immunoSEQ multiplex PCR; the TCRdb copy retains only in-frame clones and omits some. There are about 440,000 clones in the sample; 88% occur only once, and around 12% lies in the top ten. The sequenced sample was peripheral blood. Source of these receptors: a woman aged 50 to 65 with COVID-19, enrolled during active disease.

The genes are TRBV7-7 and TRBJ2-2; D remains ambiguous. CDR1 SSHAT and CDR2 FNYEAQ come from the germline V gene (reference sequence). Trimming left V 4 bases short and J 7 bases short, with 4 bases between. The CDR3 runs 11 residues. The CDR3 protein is CASSSGGELFF. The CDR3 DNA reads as TGTGCCAGCAGCTCCGGCGGGGAGCTGTTTTTT.

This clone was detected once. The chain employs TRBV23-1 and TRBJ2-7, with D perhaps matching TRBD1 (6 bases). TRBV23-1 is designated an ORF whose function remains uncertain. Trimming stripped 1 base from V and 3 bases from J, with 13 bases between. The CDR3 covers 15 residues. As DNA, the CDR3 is TGCGCCAGCAGTCAATGGCGGACAGCACACTACGAGCAGTACTTC. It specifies CASSQWRTAHYEQYF.

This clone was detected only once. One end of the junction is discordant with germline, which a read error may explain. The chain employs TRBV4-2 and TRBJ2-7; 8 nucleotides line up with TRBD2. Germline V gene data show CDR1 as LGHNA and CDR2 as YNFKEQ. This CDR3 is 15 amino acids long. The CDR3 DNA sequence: TGTGCCAGCAGCCCCACCGGGACTAGATCCTCCGAGCAGTACTTC. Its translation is CASSPTGTRSSEQYF.

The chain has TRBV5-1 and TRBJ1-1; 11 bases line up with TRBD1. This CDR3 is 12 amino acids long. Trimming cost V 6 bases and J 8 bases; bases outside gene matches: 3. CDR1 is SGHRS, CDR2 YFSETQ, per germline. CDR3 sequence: CASKGQGGEAFF. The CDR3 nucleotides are TGCGCCAGCAAGGGACAGGGGGGAGAAGCTTTCTTT.

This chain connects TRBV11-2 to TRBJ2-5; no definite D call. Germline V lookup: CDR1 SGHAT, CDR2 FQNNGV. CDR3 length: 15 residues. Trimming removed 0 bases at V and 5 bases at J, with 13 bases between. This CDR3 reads CASSLDLGSGETQYF. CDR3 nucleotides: TGTGCCAGCAGCTTAGATCTGGGCTCTGGGGAGACCCAGTACTTC.

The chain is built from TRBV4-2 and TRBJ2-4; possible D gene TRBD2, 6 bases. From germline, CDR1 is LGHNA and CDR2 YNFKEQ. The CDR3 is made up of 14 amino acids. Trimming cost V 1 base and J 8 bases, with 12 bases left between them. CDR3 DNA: TGTGCCAGCAGCCAAGTTGCGGGGATGGACATTCAGTACTTC. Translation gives CASSQVAGMDIQYF.

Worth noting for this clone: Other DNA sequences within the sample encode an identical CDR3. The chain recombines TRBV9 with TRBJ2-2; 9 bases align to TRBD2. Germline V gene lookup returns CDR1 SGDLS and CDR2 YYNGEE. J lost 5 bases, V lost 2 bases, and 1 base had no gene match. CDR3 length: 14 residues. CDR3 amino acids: CASSVAGGTGELFF. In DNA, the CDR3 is TGTGCCAGCAGCGTTGCGGGAGGGACCGGGGAGCTGTTTTTT.

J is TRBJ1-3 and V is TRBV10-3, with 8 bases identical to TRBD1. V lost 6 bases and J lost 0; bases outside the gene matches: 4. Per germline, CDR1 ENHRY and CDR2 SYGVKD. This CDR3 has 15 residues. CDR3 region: CAIRGTGGSGNTIYF. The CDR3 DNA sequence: TGTGCCATCAGGGGGACAGGAGGCTCTGGAAACACCATATATTTT.

CDR3 DNA sequence: TGTGCCAGCAGCTCGGACAGGGGGGGCGGGAGCTATGGCTACACCTTC. Its protein product is CASSSDRGGGSYGYTF. The V gene is TRBV21-1, the J gene TRBJ1-2; TRBD1, the D gene given by the table, was not confirmed from the DNA. TRBV21-1 constitutes a pseudogene. CDR3 length: 16 residues.

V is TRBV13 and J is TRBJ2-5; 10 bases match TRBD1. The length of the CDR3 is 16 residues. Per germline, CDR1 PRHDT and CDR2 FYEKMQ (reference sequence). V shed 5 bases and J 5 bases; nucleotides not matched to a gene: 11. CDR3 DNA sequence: TGTGCCAGCAGCGCCAGGGACAGGGGATTCGATGAGACCCAGTACTTC. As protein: CASSARDRGFDETQYF.

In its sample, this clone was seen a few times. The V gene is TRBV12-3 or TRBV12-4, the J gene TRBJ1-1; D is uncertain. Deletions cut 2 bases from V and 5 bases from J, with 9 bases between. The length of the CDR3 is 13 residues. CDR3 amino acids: CASSLYSWTEAFF. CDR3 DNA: TGTGCCAGCAGTTTATACAGCTGGACTGAAGCTTTCTTT.

DNA for the CDR3: TGTGCCAGCGGACAGGGAAGCACAGATACGCAGTATTTT. Protein sequence: CASGQGSTDTQYF. V and J are TRBV10-3 and TRBJ2-3; 8 bases fit TRBD1. Germline-derived CDR1 and CDR2 are ENHRY and SYGVKD. This CDR3 is 13 amino acids long. With 10 bases clipped from V and 0 bases from J, the junction kept 3 bases outside the gene matches.

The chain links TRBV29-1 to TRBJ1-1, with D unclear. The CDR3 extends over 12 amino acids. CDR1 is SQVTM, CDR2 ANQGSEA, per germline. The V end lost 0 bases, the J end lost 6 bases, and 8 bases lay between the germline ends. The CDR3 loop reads CSVEDIGAEAFF. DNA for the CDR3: TGCAGCGTTGAAGACATCGGGGCTGAAGCTTTCTTT.

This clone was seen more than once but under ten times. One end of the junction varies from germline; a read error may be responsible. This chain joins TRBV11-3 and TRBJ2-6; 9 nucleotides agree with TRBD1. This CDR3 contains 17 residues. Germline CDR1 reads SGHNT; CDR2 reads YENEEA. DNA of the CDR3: TGTGCCAGCAGCATAGACAGGGGGACCTCTGGGGCCAACGTCCTGACTTTC. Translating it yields CASSIDRGTSGANVLTF.

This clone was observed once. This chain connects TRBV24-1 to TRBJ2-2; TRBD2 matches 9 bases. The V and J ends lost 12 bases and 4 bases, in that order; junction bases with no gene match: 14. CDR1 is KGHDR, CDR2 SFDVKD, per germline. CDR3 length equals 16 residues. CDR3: CASGLASPLGTGELFF. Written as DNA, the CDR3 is TGTGCCTCCGGACTAGCGTCCCCTTTGGGCACCGGGGAGCTGTTTTTT.

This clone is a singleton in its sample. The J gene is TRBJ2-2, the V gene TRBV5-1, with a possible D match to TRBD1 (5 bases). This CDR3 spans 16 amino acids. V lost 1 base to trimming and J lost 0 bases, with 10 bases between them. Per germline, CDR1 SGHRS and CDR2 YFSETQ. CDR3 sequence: CASSLSRTPNTGELFF. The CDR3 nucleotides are TGCGCCAGCAGCTTGTCGCGGACACCGAACACCGGGGAGCTGTTTTTT. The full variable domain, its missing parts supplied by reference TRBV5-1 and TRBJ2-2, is KAGVTQTPRYLIKTRGQQVTLSCSPISGHRSVSWYQQTPGQGLQFLFEYFSETQRNKGNFPGRFSGRQFSNSRSEMNVSTLELGDSALYLCASSLSRTPNTGELFFGEGSRLTVL.

CDR3 sequence reads: CASSRRVAFF. The CDR3 DNA reads as TGTGCCAGCAGCCGGAGGGTAGCTTTCTTT. The chain carries TRBV11-2 and TRBJ1-1; no definite D call. From germline, CDR1 is SGHAT and CDR2 FQNNGV. The CDR3 has 10 residues. Between the trimmed V and J ends, which lost 5 bases and 10 bases, there was a span of 8 bases.

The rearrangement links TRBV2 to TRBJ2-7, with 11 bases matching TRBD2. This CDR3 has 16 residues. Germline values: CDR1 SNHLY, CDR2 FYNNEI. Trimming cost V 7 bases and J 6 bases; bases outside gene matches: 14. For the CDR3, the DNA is TGTGCCAGCACCGCTAGCGGGGGGCCCCAATATGGCGAGCAGTACTTC. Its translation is CASTASGGPQYGEQYF.

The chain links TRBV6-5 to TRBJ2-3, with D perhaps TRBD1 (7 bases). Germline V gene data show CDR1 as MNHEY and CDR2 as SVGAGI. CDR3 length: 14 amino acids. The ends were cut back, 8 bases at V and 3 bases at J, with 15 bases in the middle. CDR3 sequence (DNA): TGTGCCAGCGGCCCGGCGGGACAGACAGATACGCAGTATTTT. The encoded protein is CASGPAGQTDTQYF.

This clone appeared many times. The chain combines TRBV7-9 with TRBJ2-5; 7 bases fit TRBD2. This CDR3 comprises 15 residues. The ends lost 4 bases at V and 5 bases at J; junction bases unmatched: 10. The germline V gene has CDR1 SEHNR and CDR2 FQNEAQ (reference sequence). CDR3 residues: CASSSGAGFGETQYF. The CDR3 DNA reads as TGTGCCAGCAGCTCAGGAGCGGGGTTTGGGGAGACCCAGTACTTC.

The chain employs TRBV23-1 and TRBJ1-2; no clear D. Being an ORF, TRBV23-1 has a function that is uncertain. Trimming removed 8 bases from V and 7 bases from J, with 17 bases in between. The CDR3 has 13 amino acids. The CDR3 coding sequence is TGCGCCAGCCGAGGGAAGCATTTCTCTGGCTACACCTTC. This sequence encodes CASRGKHFSGYTF.

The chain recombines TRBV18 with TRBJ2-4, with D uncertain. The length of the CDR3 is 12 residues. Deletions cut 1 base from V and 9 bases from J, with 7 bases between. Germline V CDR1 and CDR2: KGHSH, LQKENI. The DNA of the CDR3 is TGTGCCAGCTCACCACAGCAAAGCATTCAGTACTTC. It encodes CASSPQQSIQYF.

CDR3 in DNA: TGTGCCAGCAGCCAAGGGGCAGCTAATGAAAAACTGTTTTTT. Protein sequence: CASSQGAANEKLFF. The chain recombines TRBV3-1 (or the pseudogene TRBV3-2) with TRBJ1-4; D is undetermined. CDR1 LGHDT and CDR2 YNNKEL come from the germline V gene (reference sequence). The CDR3 is made up of 14 amino acids. V was shortened by 1 base and J by 3 bases, with 6 bases between the two germline ends.

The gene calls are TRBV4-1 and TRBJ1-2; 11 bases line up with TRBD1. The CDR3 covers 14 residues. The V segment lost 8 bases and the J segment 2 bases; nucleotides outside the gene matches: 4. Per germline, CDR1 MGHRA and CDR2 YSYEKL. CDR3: CASSGQGANYGYTF. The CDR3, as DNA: TGCGCCAGCTCAGGACAGGGGGCAAACTATGGCTACACCTTC.

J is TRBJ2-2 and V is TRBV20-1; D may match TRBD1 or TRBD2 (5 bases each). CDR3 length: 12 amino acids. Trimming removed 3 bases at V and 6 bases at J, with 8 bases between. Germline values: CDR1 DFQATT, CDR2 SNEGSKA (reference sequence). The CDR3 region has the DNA TGCAGTGCTAGTGGGGGAGCCGGGGAGCTGTTTTTT. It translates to CSASGGAGELFF.

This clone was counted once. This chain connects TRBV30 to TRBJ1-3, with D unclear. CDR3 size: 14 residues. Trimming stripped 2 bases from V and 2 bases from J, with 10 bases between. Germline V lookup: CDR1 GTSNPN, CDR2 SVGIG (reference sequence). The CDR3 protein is CAWSPGNPGNTIYF. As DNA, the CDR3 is TGTGCCTGGAGTCCGGGGAACCCTGGAAACACCATATATTTT.

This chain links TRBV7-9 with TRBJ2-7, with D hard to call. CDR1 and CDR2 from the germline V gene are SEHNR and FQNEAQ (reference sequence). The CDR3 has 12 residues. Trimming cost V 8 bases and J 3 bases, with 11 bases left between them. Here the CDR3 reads CASDNDLYEQYF. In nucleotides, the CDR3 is TGTGCCAGCGACAATGACCTCTACGAGCAGTACTTC. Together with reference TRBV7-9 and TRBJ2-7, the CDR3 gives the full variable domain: DTGVSQNPRHKITKRGQNVTFRCDPISEHNRLYWYRQTLGQGPEFLTYFQNEAQLEKSRLLSDRFSAERPKGSFSTLEIQRTEQGDSAMYLCASDNDLYEQYFGPGTRLTVT.